A selection of T cell receptor beta chains follows, all from one sample in a study of regulatory T cells in long-lasting Graves disease. TCRdb fed the multiplex PCR reads into MiXCR, producing one record per CDR3 protein. The sample yields roughly 450,000 distinct CDR3 sequences, less than 25% seen once. The specimen was peripheral blood mononuclear cells (PBMCs), collected when the disease was refractory, from a patient treated with antithyroid drugs. The source is a female donor with Graves disease. The CDR3 runs from the conserved cysteine through the conserved F or W.

>TRBV4-2|TRBJ2-7
CASSQGRQNYEQYF
>TRBV28|TRBJ2-7
CASSSPPGQGSYEQYF
>TRBV24-1|TRBJ2-7
CATSDSQVGNEQYF
>TRBV20-1|TRBJ2-5
CSARFAGRSQETQYF
>TRBV12-3/TRBV12-4|TRBJ2-1
CASSPHTTSGDYNEQFF
>TRBV7-2|TRBJ2-6
CASSLRQPTFSGANVLTF
>TRBV6-5|TRBJ1-2
CASSYSQGPSNYGYTF
>TRBV2|TRBJ1-1
CASSENGYTEAFF
>TRBV28|TRBJ2-5
CASSLRAGEGETQYF
>TRBV4-1|TRBJ1-5
CASSPSAAGNQPQHF
>TRBV6-1|TRBJ1-5
CASSDRTGINQPQHF
>TRBV6-2/TRBV6-3|TRBJ1-1
CASSYPAGGVNTEAFF
>TRBV4-1|TRBJ1-1
CASSQDSGTGATEAFF
>TRBV3-1|TRBJ2-5
CASSQAGGPPYQETQYF
>TRBV7-9|TRBJ2-2
CASSTNRDSNTGELFF
>TRBV28|TRBJ2-5
CAGRDRVQETQYF
>TRBV7-9|TRBJ2-7
CASSEGGVREQYF
>TRBV6-1|TRBJ2-7
CASSQANLPGQPLVPYEQYF
>TRBV6-5|TRBJ2-1
CASSYSILAGGFLYNEQFF
>TRBV7-9|TRBJ2-7
CASSFPGQGVHEQYF
>TRBV25-1|TRBJ1-2
CASSKRSYGYTF
>TRBV7-2|TRBJ2-1
CASSALAGASYNEQFF
>TRBV6-9|TRBJ2-1
CASSYALSSYNEQFF
>TRBV29-1|TRBJ1-2
CSVEGSREGGLYGYTF
>TRBV24-1|TRBJ2-2
CATSDLNSGSAGELFF
>TRBV12-3/TRBV12-4|TRBJ2-5
CASSFLLGARGGTQYF
>TRBV11-2|TRBJ1-1
CASSPRTGPAFF
>TRBV9|TRBJ2-6
CASSVSGTASSGANVLTF
>TRBV20-1|TRBJ1-2
CSARDVTDYGYTF
>TRBV18|TRBJ2-5
CASSPSRDRGQETQYF
>TRBV3-1|TRBJ1-1
CASSPQRGKGRRGTEAFF
>TRBV29-1|TRBJ1-2
CSVEGSTMNYGYTF
>TRBV6-2/TRBV6-3|TRBJ1-4
CASRPGTFATNEKLFF
>TRBV11-1|TRBJ2-2
CASSRLGRTGELFF
>TRBV6-1|TRBJ1-2
CASSERAGGPYGYTF
>TRBV7-2|TRBJ2-7
CASSSGGGRYEQYF
>TRBV18|TRBJ1-3
CASSPADNTIYF
>TRBV5-1|TRBJ2-2
CASSLGYRAGELFF
>TRBV12-3/TRBV12-4|TRBJ1-2
CASSFSAGGNGYTF